Here is one T cell receptor (beta chain) with its context. Its antigen is unknown. This table comes from immunoSEQ multiplex PCR, and its TCRdb copy is limited to in-frame clones, with some not included. This repertoire shows about 97,000 clones, around 89% found once; its top ten account for 7.5%. These data originate in a study of T cell responses to AZD1222 COVID-19 vaccine. V was cut by 4 bases and J by 1 base, with 20 bases left in between. This CDR3 region has 17 residues. The germline V gene encodes CDR1 SGHRS and CDR2 YFSETQ. Study-wide findings and caveats: Elevations in Spike-specific TCR breadth and depth followed administration of two AZD1222 doses.

This material consisted of peripheral blood, taken on day 0 of AZD1222 vaccination. The origin of this receptor is an adult in good health. The chain joins TRBV5-1 to TRBJ1-2, with a tentative D call TRBD1 (5 bases). The CDR3 reads CASSPGPATRGNYGYTF. For the CDR3, the DNA is TGCGCCAGCAGCCCCGGACCGGCGACTAGGGGTAACTATGGCTACACCTTC.